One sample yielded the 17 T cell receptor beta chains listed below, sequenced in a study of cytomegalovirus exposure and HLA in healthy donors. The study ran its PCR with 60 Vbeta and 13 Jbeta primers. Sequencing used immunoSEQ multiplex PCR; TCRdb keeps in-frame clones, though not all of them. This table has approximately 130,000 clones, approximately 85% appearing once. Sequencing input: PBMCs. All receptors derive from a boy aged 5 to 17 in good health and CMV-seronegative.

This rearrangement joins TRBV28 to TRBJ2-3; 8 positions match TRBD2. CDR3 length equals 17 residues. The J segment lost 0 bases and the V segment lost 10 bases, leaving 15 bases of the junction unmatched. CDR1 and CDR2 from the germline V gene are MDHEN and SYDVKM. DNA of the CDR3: TGTGCCACCGTGACCTCGCGGGAGGTTTCTAGCACAGATACGCAGTATTTT. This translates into CATVTSREVSSTDTQYF.

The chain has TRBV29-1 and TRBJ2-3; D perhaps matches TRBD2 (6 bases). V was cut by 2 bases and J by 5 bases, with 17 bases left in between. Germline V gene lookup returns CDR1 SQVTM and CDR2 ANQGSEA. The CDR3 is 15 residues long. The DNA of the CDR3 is TGCAGCGTTGAACCCATGGCGGGGATCGTAGATACGCAGTATTTT. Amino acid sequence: CSVEPMAGIVDTQYF.

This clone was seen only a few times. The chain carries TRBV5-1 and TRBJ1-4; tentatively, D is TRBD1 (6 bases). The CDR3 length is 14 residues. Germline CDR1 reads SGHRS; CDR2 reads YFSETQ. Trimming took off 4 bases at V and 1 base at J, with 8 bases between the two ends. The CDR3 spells CASSPTGTNEKLFF. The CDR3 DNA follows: TGCGCCAGCAGCCCGACAGGAACTAATGAAAAACTGTTTTTT.

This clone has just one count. Here the CDR3 DNA reads TGTGCCAGCTCACAACAGGGGGCGCGAACCGGGGAGCTGTTTTTT. It is translated as CASSQQGARTGELFF. The chain carries TRBV18 and TRBJ2-2, with 9 positions matching TRBD1. Germline V gene lookup returns CDR1 KGHSH and CDR2 LQKENI. The CDR3 has 15 residues. With V trimmed by 4 bases and J by 5 bases, 5 bases remained unmatched. The full variable domain, with the rest looked up from reference TRBV18 and TRBJ2-2, is NAGVMQNPRHLVRRRGQEARLRCSPMKGHSHVYWYRQLPEEGLKFMVYLQKENIIDESGMPKERFSAEFPKEGPSILRIQQVVRGDSAAYFCASSQQGARTGELFFGEGSRLTVL.

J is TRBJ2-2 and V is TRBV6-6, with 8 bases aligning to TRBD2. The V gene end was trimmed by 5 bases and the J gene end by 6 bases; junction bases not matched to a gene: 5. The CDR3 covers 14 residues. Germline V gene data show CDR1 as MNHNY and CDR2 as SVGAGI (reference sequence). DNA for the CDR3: TGTGCCAGCAGTGGGACTAGAAACCCCGGGGAGCTGTTTTTT. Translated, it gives CASSGTRNPGELFF.

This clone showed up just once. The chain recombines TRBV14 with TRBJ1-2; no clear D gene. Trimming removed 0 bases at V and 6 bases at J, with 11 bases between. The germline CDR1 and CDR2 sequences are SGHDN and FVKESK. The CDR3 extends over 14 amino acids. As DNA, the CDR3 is TGTGCCAGCAGCCAAGATTATTTTCCGGATGGCTACACCTTC. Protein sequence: CASSQDYFPDGYTF.

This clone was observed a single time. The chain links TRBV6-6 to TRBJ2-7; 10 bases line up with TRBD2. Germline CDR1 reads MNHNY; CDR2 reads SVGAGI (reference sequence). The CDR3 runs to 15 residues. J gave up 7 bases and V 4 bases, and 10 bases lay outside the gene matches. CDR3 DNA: TGTGCCAGCAGTTCTCTAGCGGGAGCCAGGGGGGAGCAGTACTTC. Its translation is CASSSLAGARGEQYF.

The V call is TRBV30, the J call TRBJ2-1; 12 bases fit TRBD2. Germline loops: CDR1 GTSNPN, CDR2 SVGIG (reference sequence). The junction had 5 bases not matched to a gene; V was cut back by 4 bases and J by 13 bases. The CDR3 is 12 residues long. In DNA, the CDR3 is TGTGCCTGGAATCCGGGACTAGCGGGTCAGTTCTTC. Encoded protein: CAWNPGLAGQFF.

CDR3 bases: TGTGCCAGCAGCTTGTTCGTCGGACTAGCGGGTATCACAGATACGCAGTATTTT. It specifies CASSLFVGLAGITDTQYF. J is TRBJ2-3 and V is TRBV7-2; 11 bases are shared with TRBD2. Per germline, CDR1 SGHTA and CDR2 FQGNSA. V lost 3 bases to trimming and J lost 2 bases; unmatched junction nucleotides: 10. This CDR3 spans 18 amino acids. Full variable domain (rest looked up from reference TRBV7-2 and TRBJ2-3): GAGVSQSPSNKVTEKGKDVELRCDPISGHTALYWYRQSLGQGLEFLIYFQGNSAPDKSGLPSDRFSAERTGGSVSTLTIQRTQQEDSAVYLCASSLFVGLAGITDTQYFGPGTRLTVL.

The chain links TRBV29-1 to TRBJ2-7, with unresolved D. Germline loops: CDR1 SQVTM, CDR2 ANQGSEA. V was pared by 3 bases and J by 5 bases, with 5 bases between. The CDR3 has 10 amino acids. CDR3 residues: CSVEENEQYF. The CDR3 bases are TGCAGCGTTGAGGAGAACGAGCAGTACTTC.

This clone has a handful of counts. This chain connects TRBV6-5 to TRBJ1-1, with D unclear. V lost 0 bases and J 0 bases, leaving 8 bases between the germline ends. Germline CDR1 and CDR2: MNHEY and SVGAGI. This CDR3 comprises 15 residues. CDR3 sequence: CASSYSAGVNTEAFF. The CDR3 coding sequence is TGTGCCAGCAGTTACTCGGCAGGTGTGAACACTGAAGCTTTCTTT.

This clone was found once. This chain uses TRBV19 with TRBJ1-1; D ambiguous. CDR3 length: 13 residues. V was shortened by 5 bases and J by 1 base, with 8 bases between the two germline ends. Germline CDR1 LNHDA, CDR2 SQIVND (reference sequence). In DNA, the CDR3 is TGTGCCAGTAGTGATACACCGAACACTGAAGCTTTCTTT. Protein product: CASSDTPNTEAFF.

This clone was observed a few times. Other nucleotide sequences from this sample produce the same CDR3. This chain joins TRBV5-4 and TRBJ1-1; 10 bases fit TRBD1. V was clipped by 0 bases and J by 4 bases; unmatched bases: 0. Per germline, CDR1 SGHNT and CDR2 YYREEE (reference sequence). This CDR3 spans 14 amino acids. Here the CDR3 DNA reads TGTGCCAGCAGCTTGGGGACAGGGGGCACTGAAGCTTTCTTT. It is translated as CASSLGTGGTEAFF.

The CDR3 sequence: CASSMQLAGKRYNEQFF. The CDR3 coding sequence is TGTGCCAGTAGTATGCAACTAGCGGGTAAACGGTACAATGAGCAGTTCTTC. This chain links TRBV19 with TRBJ2-1, with 9 bases matching TRBD2. Germline trimming cut 3 bases from V and 4 bases from J; bases unmatched to any gene: 10. The germline V gene encodes CDR1 LNHDA and CDR2 SQIVND (reference sequence). CDR3 length equals 17 residues.

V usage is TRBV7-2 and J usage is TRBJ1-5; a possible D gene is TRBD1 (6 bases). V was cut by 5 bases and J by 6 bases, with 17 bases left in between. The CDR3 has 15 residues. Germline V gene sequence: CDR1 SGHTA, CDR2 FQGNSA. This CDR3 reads CASSPTGQGGQPQHF. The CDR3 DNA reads TGTGCCAGCAGCCCCACGGGACAAGGGGGTCAGCCCCAGCATTTT.

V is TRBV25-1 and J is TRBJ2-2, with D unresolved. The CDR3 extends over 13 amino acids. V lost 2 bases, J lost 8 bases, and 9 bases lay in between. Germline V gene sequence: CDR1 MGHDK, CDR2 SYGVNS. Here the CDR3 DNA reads TGTGCCAGCAGTGAAGGAGACCGGGGGGAGCTGTTTTTT. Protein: CASSEGDRGELFF. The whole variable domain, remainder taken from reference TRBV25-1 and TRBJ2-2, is EADIYQTPRYLVIGTGKKITLECSQTMGHDKMYWYQQDPGMELHLIHYSYGVNSTEKGDLSSESTVSRIRTEHFPLTLESARPSHTSQYLCASSEGDRGELFFGEGSRLTVL.

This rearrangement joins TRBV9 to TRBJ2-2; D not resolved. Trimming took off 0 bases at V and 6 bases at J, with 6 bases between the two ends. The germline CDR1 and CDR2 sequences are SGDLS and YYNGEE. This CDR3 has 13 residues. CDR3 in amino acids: CASSVAEAGELFF. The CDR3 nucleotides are TGTGCCAGCAGCGTAGCAGAGGCCGGGGAGCTGTTTTTT.